This T cell receptor beta chain was identified during a study of glioma-infiltrating T cells after dendritic cell vaccination. Study observations and caveats: Complete blood and tumor specimen sets were limited to few patients. Survival was not directly related to TCR clonality in these patients.

Germline CDR1 is SGHNT and CDR2 is YYREEE (reference sequence). The CDR3 consists of 16 residues. The V and J ends lost 1 base and 3 bases respectively, with 15 bases between them. The table came from immunoSEQ multiplex PCR; TCRdb's copy has only in-frame clones and leaves some out. Of some 58,000 clones listed, more than 75% were seen once; the top ten hold roughly 9%. This clone was counted only a few times. Its antigen is still unknown. Time point meaning: after dendritic cell vaccination, including at tumor progression/relapse. The sequenced sample was blood, obtained after dendritic cell vaccination. The TCR comes from a human donor with glioblastoma. This chain uses TRBV5-4 with TRBJ2-3; no clear D gene. CDR3 in DNA: TGTGCCAGCAGCTTGCCCCTGGGCCTCGGTACAGATACGCAGTATTTT. Its protein is CASSLPLGLGTDTQYF.